This T cell receptor beta chain was captured by sequencing in a study of blood T cell repertoires in COVID-19. Overall study context: The origin of the acute and convalescent COVID-19 samples was the United States, Italy and Spain. T cells, B-cell-depleted T cells, or PBMCs provided the cDNA or gDNA that served as material.

Losses at the gene ends were 5 bases for V and 0 bases for J; bases not matched to a gene: 9. CDR1 is MGHRA and CDR2 is YSYEKL in the germline V gene. The CDR3 has 17 residues. In the original processing: Scientists estimated how many nucleated cells there were by amplifying reference gene primers. Repertoires were generated with immunoSEQ multiplex PCR, while TCRdb's copy carries only in-frame clones and drops some. The DNA was the basis for D and trimming; V, J and clone size are from that table. The sample records around 120,000 clones, around four fifths being singletons. The V gene is TRBV4-1, the J gene TRBJ2-2; 7 bases fit TRBD1. The material sequenced was peripheral blood. The origin of this receptor is a man between 35 and 55 years old with active or convalescent COVID-19. The CDR3 here is CASSMPSGTANTGELFF. The CDR3 DNA reads TGCGCCAGCAGCATGCCTTCCGGGACAGCGAACACCGGGGAGCTGTTTTTT.